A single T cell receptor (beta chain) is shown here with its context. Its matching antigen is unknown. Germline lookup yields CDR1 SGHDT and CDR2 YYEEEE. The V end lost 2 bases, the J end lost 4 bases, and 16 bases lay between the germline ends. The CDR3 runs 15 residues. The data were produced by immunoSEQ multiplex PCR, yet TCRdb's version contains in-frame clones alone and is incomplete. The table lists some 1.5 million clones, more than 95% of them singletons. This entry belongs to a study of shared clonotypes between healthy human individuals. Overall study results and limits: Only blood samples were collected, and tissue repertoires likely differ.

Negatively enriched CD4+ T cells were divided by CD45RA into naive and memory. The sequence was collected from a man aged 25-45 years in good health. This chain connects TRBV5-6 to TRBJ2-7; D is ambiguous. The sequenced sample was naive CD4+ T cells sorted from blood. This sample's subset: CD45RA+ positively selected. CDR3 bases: TGTGCCAGCAGCTTCATCCTAGTTGGGCGGTACGAGCAGTACTTC. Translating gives CASSFILVGRYEQYF.